These 8 T cell receptor beta chains came from one sample sequenced in a study of blood T cell repertoires in COVID-19. Some clones are missing from TCRdb's copy, which holds only in-frame ones; the method was immunoSEQ multiplex PCR. The sample lists about 230,000 clones; approximately 80% were seen once. The specimen was peripheral blood. The source of these receptors is a man aged 40-49 years with acute or convalescent COVID-19.

This clone was picked up many times. The rearrangement links TRBV5-1 to TRBJ1-1, with no clear D. The germline CDR1 and CDR2 sequences are SGHRS and YFSETQ. There are 16 residues in the CDR3. Trimming took off 4 bases at V and 3 bases at J, with 19 bases between the two ends. The CDR3: CASSPTSSRGYTEAFF. CDR3 sequence (DNA): TGCGCCAGCAGCCCGACGTCCAGTCGAGGTTACACTGAAGCTTTCTTT.

The chain is built from TRBV10-3 and TRBJ2-2; 11 bases are shared with TRBD2. With 4 bases clipped from V and 7 bases from J, the junction kept 2 bases outside the gene matches. The germline V gene encodes CDR1 ENHRY and CDR2 SYGVKD. This CDR3 is 14 amino acids long. DNA of the CDR3: TGTGCCATCAGTGCGGGACTAGCGGACGGGGAGCTGTTTTTT. Encoded protein: CAISAGLADGELFF.

The chain couples TRBV5-8 to TRBJ1-3, with unresolved D. The CDR3 consists of 16 residues. V lost 0 bases to trimming and J lost 0 bases, with 10 bases between them. Germline V gene data show CDR1 as SGHTS and CDR2 as YDEGEE. CDR3 protein: CASSLEEFRSGNTIYF. Here the CDR3 DNA reads TGTGCCAGCAGCTTGGAGGAGTTTCGCTCTGGAAACACCATATATTTT.

V and J are TRBV10-3 and TRBJ2-3, with D perhaps TRBD1 (5 bases). Trimming shortened V by 6 bases and J by 0 bases, and 10 bases separated the two germline ends. Germline CDR1 is ENHRY and CDR2 is SYGVKD. The CDR3 has 14 amino acids. CDR3 region: CAIRDTTSTDTQYF. The CDR3, as DNA: TGTGCCATCAGGGACACCACTAGCACAGATACGCAGTATTTT.

This chain joins TRBV6-5 and TRBJ1-1; 7 bases are a match to TRBD1. Germline V gene data show CDR1 as MNHEY and CDR2 as SVGAGI. Unmatched junction bases numbered 6, after V lost 6 bases and J lost 2 bases. The length of the CDR3 is 14 residues. The CDR3 DNA is TGTGCCAGCAGGTACAGGGGCGGTAACACTGAAGCTTTCTTT. Its translation is CASRYRGGNTEAFF.

The chain links TRBV7-9 to TRBJ2-7; 12 positions agree with TRBD2. J gave up 5 bases and V 6 bases, and 8 bases lay outside the gene matches. The CDR3 runs to 15 residues. Germline V CDR1 and CDR2: SEHNR, FQNEAQ (reference sequence). CDR3 amino acids: CASSFSSGRVHEQYF. The CDR3 region has the DNA TGTGCCAGCAGTTTCTCTAGCGGGAGGGTCCACGAGCAGTACTTC.

Details on this clone: The sample has other DNA sequences that encode this CDR3 too. The chain couples TRBV30 to TRBJ1-2, with D possibly being TRBD1 (6 bases). The V gene lost 0 bases and the J gene lost 8 bases, with 13 bases spanning the gap. There are 13 residues in the CDR3. CDR1 is GTSNPN and CDR2 is SVGIG in the germline V gene (reference sequence). For the CDR3, the DNA is TGTGCCTGGAGTGTCGGCAGGGGTTGGGGCTACACCTTC. Its protein product is CAWSVGRGWGYTF.

The chain has TRBV4-1 and TRBJ2-7; 11 nucleotides match TRBD2. CDR1 MGHRA and CDR2 YSYEKL come from the germline V gene. The junction had 3 bases not matched to a gene; V was cut back by 3 bases and J by 2 bases. The CDR3 loop spans 15 amino acids. CDR3: CASSQTSGEPYEQYF. The CDR3 nucleotides are TGCGCCAGCAGCCAGACTAGCGGGGAACCCTACGAGCAGTACTTC.